This TCR beta chain was identified in a study of early T cells in non-severe SARS-CoV-2 infection. TCRdb passed the 5' RACE reads through MiXCR, listing each CDR3 protein once. The sample yields about 90,000 distinct CDR3 sequences, roughly 12% seen once. This clonotype appeared a few times. The sequence came from an adult who was a healthcare worker with PCR-confirmed SARS-CoV-2 infection or an uninfected control (not recorded which). This material consisted of whole blood, taken at baseline.

The CDR3 nucleotides read TGTGCCAGCTCACCACCCCACTCCCTGAACACTGAAGCTTTCTTT. Its translation: CASSPPHSLNTEAFF. The J gene is TRBJ1-1, the V gene TRBV18, with D uncertain. This CDR3 comprises 15 residues. Trimming cost V 0 bases and J 0 bases, with 8 bases left between them. CDR1 KGHSH and CDR2 LQKENI come from the germline V gene.